This TCR beta chain was recorded in a study of CD4 T cells in relation to SARS-CoV-2 and coronaviruses. At the level of the study: TCR beta CDR3s were sequenced after 10-day antigen culture of PBMCs.

A word on this clone: Its matching antigen is unknown.

Unexposed donor CD4+ T cells date from about 2011-2018, before the COVID-19 pandemic. The cells were cultured for around ten days before CD4+ T cells were isolated. The data were produced by immunoSEQ multiplex PCR, yet TCRdb's version contains in-frame clones alone and is incomplete. The table has around 25,000 clones, roughly 80% seen once. CDR1 is SGDLS, CDR2 YYNGEE, per germline. Trimming stripped 0 bases from V and 4 bases from J, with 8 bases between. The CDR3 extends over 15 amino acids. J is TRBJ1-6 and V is TRBV9; a possible D gene is TRBD1 (5 bases). The source material was CD4+ T cells from PBMCs, cultured in vitro. The TCR was taken from a human donor in good health. CDR3: CASSVGGGYNSPLHF. For the CDR3, the DNA is TGTGCCAGCAGCGTAGGGGGGGGATATAATTCACCCCTCCACTTT.